The rows below give T cell receptor beta chains drawn from one sample of a study of cytomegalovirus exposure and HLA in healthy donors. TCRdb keeps only in-frame clones here, not all; method: immunoSEQ multiplex PCR. This sample has 150,000 to 200,000 clones; 85% to 90% occur once, and the top ten carry approximately 10%. Sequenced input: PBMCs. The receptors were sampled from a woman aged 18-29 years in good health and CMV-seropositive. The CDR3 runs from the conserved cysteine through the conserved F or W. Each record gives: V gene, clone size, D gene, J gene, CDR3 DNA, CDR3 protein. A D gene is named only where the DNA matches it firmly. A clone size is listed for some rows: how often the clone was seen (once, few, many), or a class if it is expanded.

V: TRBV28
size: NA
D: NA
J: TRBJ2-7
DNA: TGTGCCACAGCGTTGGTGGTTCCTGCCTACGAGCAGTACTTC
CDR3: CATALVVPAYEQYF

V: TRBV9
size: NA
D: NA
J: TRBJ1-2
DNA: TGTGCCAGCAATTCCGGGGATGGCTACACCTTC
CDR3: CASNSGDGYTF

V: TRBV6-1
size: once
D: TRBD1
J: TRBJ2-7
DNA: TGTGCCAGCAGTGGTTCCGGGACAGGGGCCGCTAACTTCTACGAGCAGTACTTC
CDR3: CASSGSGTGAANFYEQYF

V: TRBV19
size: NA
D: TRBD2
J: TRBJ2-2
DNA: TGTGCCAGTAGTGCGTGGAGCGGGAGGGGGACCGGGGAGCTGTTTTTT
CDR3: CASSAWSGRGTGELFF

V: TRBV7-9
size: NA
D: NA
J: TRBJ2-1
DNA: TGTGCCAGCAGCCCGACTGCCCGGGTACACAATGAGCAGTTCTTC
CDR3: CASSPTARVHNEQFF

V: TRBV6-1
size: NA
D: TRBD2
J: TRBJ2-1
DNA: TGTGCCAGCAGCAGCGGGAGCTCCTACAATGAGCAGTTCTTC
CDR3: CASSSGSSYNEQFF

V: TRBV4-1
size: NA
D: TRBD1
J: TRBJ2-1
DNA: TGCGCCAGCAGCCCCGGGACAGGGTCCTACAATGAGCAGTTCTTC
CDR3: CASSPGTGSYNEQFF

V: TRBV5-1
size: NA
D: TRBD2
J: TRBJ2-1
DNA: TGCGCCAGCAGCTCTATGACTAGCGGAGGCAATGAGCAGTTCTTC
CDR3: CASSSMTSGGNEQFF

V: TRBV11-3
size: NA
D: TRBD1
J: TRBJ2-7
DNA: TGTGCCAGCAGCGCGAGAAACAGGGGAACCTACGAGCAGTACTTC
CDR3: CASSARNRGTYEQYF

V: TRBV7-6
size: NA
D: TRBD1
J: TRBJ1-1
DNA: TGTGCCAGCAGCACAAGACAGGGCACTGAAGCTTTCTTT
CDR3: CASSTRQGTEAFF

V: TRBV5-4
size: NA
D: NA
J: TRBJ1-5
DNA: TGTGCCAGCCGGGGAGGTAAGGGCAATCAGCCCCAGCATTTT
CDR3: CASRGGKGNQPQHF

V: TRBV7-9
size: NA
D: TRBD1
J: TRBJ2-7
DNA: TGTGCCAGCACCCCCGTCAGGGGGCCCCCCGCGGAGCAGTACTTC
CDR3: CASTPVRGPPAEQYF

V: TRBV5-1
size: NA
D: TRBD1
J: TRBJ2-7
DNA: TGCGCCAGCAGCTGGGGACAGGGGACGTACGAGCAGTACTTC
CDR3: CASSWGQGTYEQYF

V: TRBV11-3
size: NA
D: NA
J: TRBJ2-7
DNA: TGTGCCAGCAGCCACGGTGCGGGCTCCTACGAGCAGTACTTC
CDR3: CASSHGAGSYEQYF

V: TRBV4-1
size: once
D: NA
J: TRBJ2-7
DNA: TGCGCCAGCAGCCAAGAACAGCAGGATTACTACGAGCAGTACTTC
CDR3: CASSQEQQDYYEQYF

V: TRBV11-2
size: few
D: NA
J: TRBJ1-3
DNA: TGTGCCAGCAGCTTAATGCAAAGGAGGTCTGGAAACACCATATATTTT
CDR3: CASSLMQRRSGNTIYF

V: TRBV5-1
size: once
D: NA
J: TRBJ2-7
DNA: TGCGCCAGCAGCTTGACGAGCGGAACCTACGAGCAGTACTTC
CDR3: CASSLTSGTYEQYF

V: TRBV15
size: NA
D: NA
J: TRBJ1-4
DNA: TGTGCCACCAGCAGAGATGCAGGGCTTGCTGAAAAACTGTTTTTT
CDR3: CATSRDAGLAEKLFF

V: TRBV5-1
size: NA
D: NA
J: TRBJ1-4
DNA: TGCGCCAGCAGGGGGGACATACCTGCGGGTGCAACTAATGAAAAACTGTTTTTT
CDR3: CASRGDIPAGATNEKLFF

V: TRBV5-3
size: NA
D: TRBD2
J: TRBJ2-1
DNA: TGTGCCAGAAGCCCTTGGGATGGGAGCGGGGGAGACAATGAGCAGTTCTTC
CDR3: CARSPWDGSGGDNEQFF

V: TRBV30
size: NA
D: TRBD1
J: TRBJ1-4
DNA: TGTGCCTGGGGGCCTAGCGGGACAGCTAATGAAAAACTGTTTTTT
CDR3: CAWGPSGTANEKLFF

V: TRBV14
size: NA
D: NA
J: TRBJ2-6
DNA: TGTGCCAGCAGCCGAGGTATCTTCTCTGGGGCCAACGTCCTGACTTTC
CDR3: CASSRGIFSGANVLTF

V: TRBV5-1
size: NA
D: TRBD2
J: TRBJ2-1
DNA: TGCGCCAGCAGCTTGGCCCGGACTAGCGGGAGCCATGAGCAGTTCTTC
CDR3: CASSLARTSGSHEQFF

V: TRBV7-2
size: NA
D: NA
J: TRBJ2-5
DNA: TGTGCCAGCAGCTTAGGACAGAAAGAGACCCAGTACTTC
CDR3: CASSLGQKETQYF

V: TRBV5-1
size: few
D: NA
J: TRBJ2-3
DNA: TGCGCCAGCAGCTTGGGAGGGGATACGCAGTATTTT
CDR3: CASSLGGDTQYF

V: TRBV10-1
size: NA
D: TRBD2
J: TRBJ2-7
DNA: TGCGCCAGCAGTGATCTCCGGGAGGGGGACGAGCAGTACTTC
CDR3: CASSDLREGDEQYF

V: TRBV4-1
size: NA
D: TRBD1
J: TRBJ2-7
DNA: TGCGCCAGCAGCCCGGGACAGGGCCGCTACGAGCAGTACTTC
CDR3: CASSPGQGRYEQYF

V: TRBV30
size: NA
D: NA
J: TRBJ1-2
DNA: TGTGCCTGGAGCTGGGGGCTAGGTGCCTACACCTTC
CDR3: CAWSWGLGAYTF

V: TRBV18
size: NA
D: TRBD2
J: TRBJ2-1
DNA: TGTGCCAGCTCACCAGGGACTAGCGACTACAATGAGCAGTTCTTC
CDR3: CASSPGTSDYNEQFF

V: TRBV7-9
size: once
D: TRBD2
J: TRBJ2-7
DNA: TGTGCCAGCAGCTACACTAGCGGGAGGGTTCCATCCTACGAGCAGTACTTC
CDR3: CASSYTSGRVPSYEQYF

V: TRBV7-9
size: NA
D: NA
J: TRBJ1-3
DNA: TGTGCCAGCAGCTCACGACAGGAGCCTGGAAACACCATATATTTT
CDR3: CASSSRQEPGNTIYF

V: TRBV30
size: NA
D: NA
J: TRBJ2-2
DNA: TGTGCCTGGAGTGTACAACCTCCACCGAACACCGGGGAGCTGTTTTTT
CDR3: CAWSVQPPPNTGELFF

V: TRBV6-5
size: NA
D: NA
J: TRBJ2-3
DNA: TGTGCCAGCAGTTACTCGCGAGATACGCAGTATTTT
CDR3: CASSYSRDTQYF

V: TRBV18
size: NA
D: TRBD2
J: TRBJ2-1
DNA: TGTGCCAGCTCACCACAGAGACTAGCGGGAGTCAATGAGCAGTTCTTC
CDR3: CASSPQRLAGVNEQFF

V: TRBV7-3
size: NA
D: TRBD1
J: TRBJ2-7
DNA: TGTGCCAGCAGCCATCGGACAGGGCCCTACGAGCAGTACTTC
CDR3: CASSHRTGPYEQYF

V: TRBV10-2
size: NA
D: NA
J: TRBJ1-1
DNA: TGCGCCAGCAGGGACAGATTCATGAACACTGAAGCTTTCTTT
CDR3: CASRDRFMNTEAFF

V: TRBV13
size: medium-sized
D: TRBD2
J: TRBJ2-1
DNA: TGTGCCAGCAGCCCACGGACTAGCGGGAGTTTGGATGAGCAGTTCTTC
CDR3: CASSPRTSGSLDEQFF

V: TRBV6-5
size: NA
D: TRBD2
J: TRBJ2-1
DNA: TGTGCCACCGTTAGCGGGGGCAATGAGCAGTTCTTC
CDR3: CATVSGGNEQFF

V: TRBV30
size: once
D: TRBD2
J: TRBJ2-2
DNA: TGTGCCTGGAGCCTAGCGGGAGGAGGGTCCGGGGAGCTGTTTTTT
CDR3: CAWSLAGGGSGELFF

V: TRBV5-6
size: NA
D: NA
J: TRBJ1-1
DNA: TGTGCCAGCAGCTTGGCCGCGGGGCCTGAAGCTTTCTTT
CDR3: CASSLAAGPEAFF

V: TRBV28
size: NA
D: NA
J: TRBJ1-3
DNA: TGTGCCAGCACCGTCGGGTGGGGCGGAAACACCATATATTTT
CDR3: CASTVGWGGNTIYF

V: TRBV7-2
size: once
D: TRBD1
J: TRBJ2-1
DNA: TGTGCCAGCAGCTCGACCGGGACAGGGGTCCAGTTCTTC
CDR3: CASSSTGTGVQFF

V: TRBV7-7
size: NA
D: NA
J: TRBJ2-5
DNA: TGTGCTAGCAGCTTAGAGAGAGGTCGAGGGGAGACCCAGTACTTC
CDR3: CASSLERGRGETQYF

V: TRBV15
size: NA
D: NA
J: TRBJ2-1
DNA: TGTGCCACCAGCGGGGGGTCCTACAATGAGCAGTTCTTC
CDR3: CATSGGSYNEQFF

V: TRBV25-1
size: few
D: NA
J: TRBJ1-3
DNA: TGTGCCAGCAGTGATGCTATCGGGGTGGCTGAGGGAAACACCATATATTTT
CDR3: CASSDAIGVAEGNTIYF

V: TRBV7-2
size: NA
D: TRBD2
J: TRBJ2-7
DNA: TGTGCCAGCAGCTTGCTCGGGACTAGCGGTTCTAGGGAGCAGTACTTC
CDR3: CASSLLGTSGSREQYF

V: TRBV7-9
size: NA
D: NA
J: TRBJ2-7
DNA: TGTGCCAGCAGCTTAGGACAGAATTACGAGCAGTACTTC
CDR3: CASSLGQNYEQYF

V: TRBV10-2
size: few
D: TRBD1
J: TRBJ2-5
DNA: TGCGCCAGTAGGACCATGGACAGGGCACTAGAGACCCAGTACTTC
CDR3: CASRTMDRALETQYF

V: TRBV5-6
size: NA
D: NA
J: TRBJ2-4
DNA: TGTGCCAGCAGCTTGGTGGCAGGGAAGGACATTCAGTACTTC
CDR3: CASSLVAGKDIQYF

V: TRBV7-9
size: NA
D: TRBD1
J: TRBJ1-2
DNA: TGTGCCAGCAGCCCAACAGGGGGCTATGGCTACACCTTC
CDR3: CASSPTGGYGYTF

V: TRBV19
size: NA
D: TRBD2
J: TRBJ2-7
DNA: TGTGCCAGTAGCCCGGGACTAGCTAACTACGAGCAGTACTTC
CDR3: CASSPGLANYEQYF

V: TRBV4-1
size: NA
D: TRBD1
J: TRBJ2-1
DNA: TGCGCCAGCAGCCACAGACAGGGTAGTTCCTACAATGAGCAGTTCTTC
CDR3: CASSHRQGSSYNEQFF